This T cell receptor (beta chain) was sequenced in a study of metastatic and nonmetastatic thyroid tumors. Study-wide results and limits: When malignant thyroid tumors were compared with benign nodules, TCR beta diversity was reportedly significantly higher in the malignant tumors. This held in both blood and tumor samples.

This clone came up many times. What it binds is not known. Patients had received no treatment of any kind before thyroid surgery. Through MiXCR, TCRdb re-clonotyped the PCR reads. Of 25,000 or so clones listed, around 15% were seen once; the top ten hold roughly 14%. The CDR3 is 13 amino acids. V shed 8 bases and J 4 bases; nucleotides not matched to a gene: 2. The germline V gene encodes CDR1 LNHDA and CDR2 SQIVND (reference sequence). What was sequenced was blood. The J gene is TRBJ1-5, the V gene TRBV19; TRBD1 matches at 10 bases. This TCR derives from a male donor with papillary thyroid cancer or a benign thyroid nodule (not recorded which). Some clones in this sample may be carry-over from other donors' samples. The CDR3 sequence: CASGQGGNQPQHF. As DNA, the CDR3 is TGTGCCAGTGGACAGGGGGGTAATCAGCCCCAGCATTTT.